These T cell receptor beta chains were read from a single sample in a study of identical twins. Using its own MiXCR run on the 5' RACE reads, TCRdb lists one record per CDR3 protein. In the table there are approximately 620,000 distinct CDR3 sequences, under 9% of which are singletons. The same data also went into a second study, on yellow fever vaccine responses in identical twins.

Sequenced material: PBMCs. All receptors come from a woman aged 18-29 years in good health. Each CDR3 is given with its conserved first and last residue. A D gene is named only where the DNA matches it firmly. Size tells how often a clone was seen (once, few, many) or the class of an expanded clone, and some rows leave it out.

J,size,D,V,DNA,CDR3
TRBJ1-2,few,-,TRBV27,TGTGCCAGCAGCCGGGGCAGCAACTATGGCTACACCTTC,CASSRGSNYGYTF
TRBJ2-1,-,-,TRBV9,TGTGCCAGCAGCGCCGGGATTGTGCAGTTCTTC,CASSAGIVQFF
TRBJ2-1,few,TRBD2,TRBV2,TGTGCCAGCAAGACAGCGGGAGGGCCTAACAATGAGCAGTTCTTC,CASKTAGGPNNEQFF
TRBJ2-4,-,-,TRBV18,TGTGCCAGCTCAACAGGGAGCGACAACATTCAGTACTTC,CASSTGSDNIQYF
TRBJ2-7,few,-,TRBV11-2,TGTGCCAGCAGCCGCGCAACGGGATTCTACGAGCAGTACTTC,CASSRATGFYEQYF
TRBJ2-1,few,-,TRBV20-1,TGCAGTGCTAGAGTGGAAGGGGGCAATGAGCAGTTCTTC,CSARVEGGNEQFF
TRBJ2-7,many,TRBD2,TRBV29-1,TGCAGCGTTGAGGTCAGGGGGAGACTAGCGGGAGTCTACGAGCAGTACTTC,CSVEVRGRLAGVYEQYF
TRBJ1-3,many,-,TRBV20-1,TGCAGTGCTAGGGGAAACACCATATATTTT,CSARGNTIYF
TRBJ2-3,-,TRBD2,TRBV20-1,TGCAGTGCTAGAGACTCGACTAGCGGGAAGGCAGATACGCAGTATTTT,CSARDSTSGKADTQYF
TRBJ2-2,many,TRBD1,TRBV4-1,TGCGCCAGCAGCCAATCTCATTCGACAGGGGGCCACGGGGAGCTGTTTTTT,CASSQSHSTGGHGELFF
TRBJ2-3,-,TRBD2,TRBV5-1,TGCGCCAGCAGCTCCAGGACTAGCGGGCCCACAGATACGCAGTATTTT,CASSSRTSGPTDTQYF
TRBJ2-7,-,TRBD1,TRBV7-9,TGTGCCAGCATCAACCTTCCGATGACAGGGGCCGAGCAGTACTTC,CASINLPMTGAEQYF
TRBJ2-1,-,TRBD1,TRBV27,TGTGCCAGCAGCCAGGGACAGGAGGGATACAATGAGCAGTTCTTC,CASSQGQEGYNEQFF
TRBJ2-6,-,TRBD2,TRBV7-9,TGTGCCAGCACCCCGCTTGGGGGGGCTGGGGCCAACGTCCTGACTTTC,CASTPLGGAGANVLTF
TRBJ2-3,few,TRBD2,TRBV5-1,TGCGCCAGCAGCTTGGTGGCTAGCGGGGGGCTCAATGCCTTTGCTACGCAGTATTTT,CASSLVASGGLNAFATQYF
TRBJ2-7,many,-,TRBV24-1,TGTGCCACCAGTGACTTCTCGGGCTACGAGCAGTACTTC,CATSDFSGYEQYF
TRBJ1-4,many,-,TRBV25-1,TGTGCCAGCAGTGGGCTTACGGGGGCAACTAATGAAAAACTGTTTTTT,CASSGLTGATNEKLFF
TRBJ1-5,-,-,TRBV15,TGTGCCACCAGCAGAGATCGACAGACTCATCAGCCCCAGCATTTT,CATSRDRQTHQPQHF
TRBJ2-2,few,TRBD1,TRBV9,TGTGCCAGCAGCGTACGACAGGGTGGAAACACCGGGGAGCTGTTTTTT,CASSVRQGGNTGELFF
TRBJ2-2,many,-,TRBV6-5,TGTGCCAGCAGTTACTCCACAGGGTATGGGACCGGGGAGCTGTTTTTT,CASSYSTGYGTGELFF
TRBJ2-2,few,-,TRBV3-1,TGTGCCAGCAGCCCGAGGGAATCCGGGGAGCTGTTTTTT,CASSPRESGELFF
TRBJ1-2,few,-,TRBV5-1,TGCGCCAGCACCCTGGAGGGGGAAAGCTATGGCTACACCTTC,CASTLEGESYGYTF
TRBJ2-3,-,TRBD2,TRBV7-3,TGTGCCGGAATATTAGGTTGGGCTAGCGGGGGAGGGACAGATACGCAGTATTTT,CAGILGWASGGGTDTQYF
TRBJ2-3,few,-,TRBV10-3,TGTGCCATCAGTCAACAAGGCTACACAGATACGCAGTATTTT,CAISQQGYTDTQYF
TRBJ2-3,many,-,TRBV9,TGTGCCAGCAGCGAATTACAGGTCCGAGATACGCAGTATTTT,CASSELQVRDTQYF
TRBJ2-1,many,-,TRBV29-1,TGCAGCGTTCGGTCCTACAATGAGCAGTTCTTC,CSVRSYNEQFF
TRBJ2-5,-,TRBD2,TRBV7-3,TGTGCCAGCAGCCGAGGACTAGCGGGGCACCAAGAGACCCAGTACTTC,CASSRGLAGHQETQYF
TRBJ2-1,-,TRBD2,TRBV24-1,TGTGCCACCAGTCCAGCGGGAGGGTACAATGAGCAGTTCTTC,CATSPAGGYNEQFF
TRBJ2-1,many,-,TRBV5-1,TGCGCCAGCCAAGTAAGGCCCTTCGATGAGCAGTTCTTC,CASQVRPFDEQFF
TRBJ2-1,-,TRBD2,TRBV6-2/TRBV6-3,TGTGCCAGCAGTTACTCACTCGGACTAGCGGGAGACAATGAGCAGTTCTTC,CASSYSLGLAGDNEQFF
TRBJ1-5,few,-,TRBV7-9,TGTGCCAGCAGCCCCCCTGGAATCGGTCAGCCCCAGCATTTT,CASSPPGIGQPQHF
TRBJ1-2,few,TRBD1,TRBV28,TGTGCCAGCAGTACGGACAGGACTGGCTACACCTTC,CASSTDRTGYTF
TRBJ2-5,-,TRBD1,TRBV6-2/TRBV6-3,TGTGCCAGCAGTTGGACAGGGGGCTCCCTTTGGGAGACCCAGTACTTC,CASSWTGGSLWETQYF
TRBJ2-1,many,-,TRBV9,TGTGCCAGCAGCGTAGATATAATCGCTGAGCAGTTCTTC,CASSVDIIAEQFF
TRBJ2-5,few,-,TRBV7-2,TGTGCCAGCAGCTTAAACTGGCAGGAGACCCAGTACTTC,CASSLNWQETQYF
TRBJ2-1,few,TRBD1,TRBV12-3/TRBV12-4,TGTGCCAGCCGCACGAGACAGGGATACAATGAGCAGTTCTTC,CASRTRQGYNEQFF
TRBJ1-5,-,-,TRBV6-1,TGTGCCAGCAGTGAAGCGCTGGCAGCCCTTCAGCCCCAGCATTTT,CASSEALAALQPQHF
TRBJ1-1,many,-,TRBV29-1,TGCAGCGTTCTATTTAGAATGAACACTGAAGCTTTCTTT,CSVLFRMNTEAFF
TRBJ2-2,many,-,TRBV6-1,TGTGCCAGCAGCCCAACAGAGGGAGAAATCACCGGGGAGCTGTTTTTT,CASSPTEGEITGELFF
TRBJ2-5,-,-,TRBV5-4,TGTGCCAGCAGCTTGGGTGGGGTTACTGGCCAAGAGACCCAGTACTTC,CASSLGGVTGQETQYF
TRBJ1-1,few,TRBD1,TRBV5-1,TGCGCCAGCAGCTTTACAGGGGCTGGCGCTGAAGCTTTCTTT,CASSFTGAGAEAFF
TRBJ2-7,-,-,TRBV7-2,TGTGCCAGCAGCTTGGACCCCCGCGACTACGAGCAGTACTTC,CASSLDPRDYEQYF
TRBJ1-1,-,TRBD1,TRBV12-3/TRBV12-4,TGTGCCAGCAGAACCCAACCGACAGGGGGGTCTGAAGCTTTCTTT,CASRTQPTGGSEAFF
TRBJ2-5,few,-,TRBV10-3,TGTGCCATCAGTACCGGGGATCAAGAGACCCAGTACTTC,CAISTGDQETQYF
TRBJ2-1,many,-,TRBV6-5,TGTGCCAGCAGTTACATGGACGGACACAATGAGCAGTTCTTC,CASSYMDGHNEQFF
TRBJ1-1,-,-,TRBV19,TGTGCCGTAGGGTCCTTGAACACTGAAGCTTTCTTT,CAVGSLNTEAFF
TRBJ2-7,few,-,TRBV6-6,TGTGCCAGCAGTTCCCCGGACTACGAGCAGTACTTC,CASSSPDYEQYF
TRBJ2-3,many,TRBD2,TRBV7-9,TGTGCCAGCACCCCCGGACTAGCGGACACAGATACGCAGTATTTT,CASTPGLADTDTQYF